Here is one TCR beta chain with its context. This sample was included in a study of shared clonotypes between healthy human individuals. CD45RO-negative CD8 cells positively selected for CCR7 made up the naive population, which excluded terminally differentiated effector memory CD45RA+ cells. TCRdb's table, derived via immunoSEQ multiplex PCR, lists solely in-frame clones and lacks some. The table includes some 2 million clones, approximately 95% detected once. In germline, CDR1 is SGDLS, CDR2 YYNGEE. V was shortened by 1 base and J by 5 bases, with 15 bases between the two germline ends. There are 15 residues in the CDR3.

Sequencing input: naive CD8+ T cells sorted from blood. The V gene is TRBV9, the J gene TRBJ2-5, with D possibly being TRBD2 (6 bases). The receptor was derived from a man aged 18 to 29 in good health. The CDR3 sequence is CASSVREDGRETQYF. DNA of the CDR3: TGTGCCAGCAGCGTAAGGGAGGACGGGCGGGAGACCCAGTACTTC.